The rows below give T cell receptor beta chains drawn from one sample of a study of blood T cell repertoires in COVID-19. Data came from immunoSEQ multiplex PCR; TCRdb stores just in-frame clones and leaves some out. The sample has fewer than 200,000 clones; roughly nine tenths are singletons. Input material: peripheral blood. The receptors derive from a man between 18 and 29 years old who had recovered from COVID-19. The CDR3 runs from the conserved cysteine through the conserved F or W.

CDR3: CASSGTSGRIDNEQFF; J: TRBJ2-1; V: TRBV6-2/TRBV6-3
CDR3: CASSPSGSAIFYEQYF; J: TRBJ2-7; V: TRBV9
CDR3: CASTPGKNTEAFF; J: TRBJ1-1; V: TRBV6-5
CDR3: CASSLVGAGAYGYTF; J: TRBJ1-2; V: TRBV11-2
CDR3: CASSALNSGTGKETQYF; J: TRBJ2-5; V: TRBV18
CDR3: CASSKAHGVTDTQYF; J: TRBJ2-3; V: TRBV21-1
CDR3: CASGRLGLLDEQFF; J: TRBJ2-1; V: TRBV28
CDR3: CASSQARGELFF; J: TRBJ1-4; V: TRBV4-1
CDR3: CASMRQGAQNEQYF; J: TRBJ2-7; V: TRBV6-5
CDR3: CASSVRQGSSGNTIYF; J: TRBJ1-3; V: TRBV9
CDR3: CASSLGETSTDTQYF; J: TRBJ2-3; V: TRBV11-3
CDR3: CASSKQGLETEAFF; J: TRBJ1-1; V: TRBV19
CDR3: CASSEVTLRSNEQFF; J: TRBJ2-1; V: TRBV2
CDR3: CASSQQARTGEQYF; J: TRBJ2-7; V: TRBV4-3
CDR3: CASRPPTGATYEQYF; J: TRBJ2-7; V: TRBV28
CDR3: CASSPSLGESGNTIYF; J: TRBJ1-3; V: TRBV18
CDR3: CASSVLSNQPQHF; J: TRBJ1-5; V: TRBV2
CDR3: CASSLTGSHEQYF; J: TRBJ2-7; V: TRBV13
CDR3: CASILAGEMDNEQFF; J: TRBJ2-1; V: TRBV28
CDR3: CATDQGNQETQYF; J: TRBJ2-5; V: TRBV19
CDR3: CASSTQGANGELFF; J: TRBJ2-2; V: TRBV6-6
CDR3: CASSLGGTGRNQPQHF; J: TRBJ1-5; V: TRBV27
CDR3: CASSDGTPGGYTF; J: TRBJ1-2; V: TRBV4-2
CDR3: CASRLTVNTEAFF; J: TRBJ1-1; V: TRBV28
CDR3: CASSVGDYLYEQYF; J: TRBJ2-7; V: TRBV9
CDR3: CASSLWRESYEQYF; J: TRBJ2-7; V: TRBV27
CDR3: CAWSVLTTEAGGPKMRNTGELFF; J: TRBJ2-2; V: TRBV30
CDR3: CASRIIGGYGYTF; J: TRBJ1-2; V: TRBV6-5
CDR3: CAWTGRRETQYF; J: TRBJ2-5; V: TRBV30
CDR3: CASSVGDSPLYGYTF; J: TRBJ1-2; V: TRBV9
CDR3: CASSLTGTTGELFF; J: TRBJ2-2; V: TRBV6-2/TRBV6-3
CDR3: CASSKQGTVFGGGYTF; J: TRBJ1-2; V: TRBV7-2
CDR3: CASSQHSGTSGRTYEQYF; J: TRBJ2-7; V: TRBV4-1
CDR3: CSASLLAGVSSYNEQFF; J: TRBJ2-1; V: TRBV20-1
CDR3: CASSLTPWRDNTGELFF; J: TRBJ2-2; V: TRBV28
CDR3: CASSASQTGTNTGELFF; J: TRBJ2-2; V: TRBV9
CDR3: CASLLQSGEVWQFF; J: TRBJ2-1; V: TRBV7-2
CDR3: CASKDRGFGNTIYF; J: TRBJ1-3; V: TRBV19
CDR3: CASSPGRAVSSYEQYF; J: TRBJ2-7; V: TRBV5-4
CDR3: CASSFQARGTGANVLTF; J: TRBJ2-6; V: TRBV5-5